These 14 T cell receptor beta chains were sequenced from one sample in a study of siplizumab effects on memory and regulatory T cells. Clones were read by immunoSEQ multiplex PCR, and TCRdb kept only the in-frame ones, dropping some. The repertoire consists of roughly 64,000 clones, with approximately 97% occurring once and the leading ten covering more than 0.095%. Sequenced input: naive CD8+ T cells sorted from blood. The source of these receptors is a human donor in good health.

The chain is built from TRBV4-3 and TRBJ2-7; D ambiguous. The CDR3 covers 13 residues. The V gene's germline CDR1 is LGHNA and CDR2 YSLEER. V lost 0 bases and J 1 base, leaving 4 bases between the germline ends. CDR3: CASSQDWSYEQYF. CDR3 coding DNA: TGCGCCAGCAGCCAAGATTGGTCCTACGAGCAGTACTTC.

CDR3 region: CASSETDSYEQYF. CDR3 coding DNA: TGTGCCAGCAGCGAGACGGACAGCTACGAGCAGTACTTC. The chain carries TRBV9 and TRBJ2-7; D is perhaps TRBD1 (6 bases). Germline CDR1 and CDR2: SGDLS and YYNGEE. This CDR3 is built from 13 residues. The V gene lost 3 bases and the J gene lost 3 bases, with 10 bases spanning the gap.

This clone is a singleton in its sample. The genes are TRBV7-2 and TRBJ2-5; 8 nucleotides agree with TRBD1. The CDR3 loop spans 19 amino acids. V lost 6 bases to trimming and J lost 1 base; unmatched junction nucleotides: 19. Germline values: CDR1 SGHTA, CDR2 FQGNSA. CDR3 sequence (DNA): TGTGCCAGCAGTTTCCAAGGGGACAGGTTTGGAGGGTTCCAAGAGACCCAGTACTTC. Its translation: CASSFQGDRFGGFQETQYF.

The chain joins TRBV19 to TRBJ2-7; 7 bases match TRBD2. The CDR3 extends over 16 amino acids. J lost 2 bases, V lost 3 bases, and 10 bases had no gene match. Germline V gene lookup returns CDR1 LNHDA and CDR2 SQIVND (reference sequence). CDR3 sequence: CASSISPGGGPYEQYF. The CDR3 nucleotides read TGTGCCAGTAGTATTTCTCCTGGGGGGGGACCCTACGAGCAGTACTTC.

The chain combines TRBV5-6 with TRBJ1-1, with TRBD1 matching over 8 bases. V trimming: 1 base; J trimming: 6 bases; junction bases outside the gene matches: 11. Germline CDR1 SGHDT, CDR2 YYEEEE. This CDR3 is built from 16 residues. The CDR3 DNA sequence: TGTGCCAGCAGCTTGAATGGATTAGACAGGGGCGCTGAAGCTTTCTTT. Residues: CASSLNGLDRGAEAFF.

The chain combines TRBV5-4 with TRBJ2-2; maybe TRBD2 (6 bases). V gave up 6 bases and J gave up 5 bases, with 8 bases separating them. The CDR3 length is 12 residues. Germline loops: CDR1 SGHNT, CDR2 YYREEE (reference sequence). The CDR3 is CASIGGTGELFF. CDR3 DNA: TGTGCCAGCATCGGGGGTACCGGGGAGCTGTTTTTT.

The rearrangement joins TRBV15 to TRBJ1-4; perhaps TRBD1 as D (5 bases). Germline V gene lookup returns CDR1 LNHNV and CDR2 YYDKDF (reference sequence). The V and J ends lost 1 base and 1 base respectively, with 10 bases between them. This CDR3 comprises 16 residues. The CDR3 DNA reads TGTGCCACCAGCAGAGTAAGGGGACGAACTAATGAAAAACTGTTTTTT. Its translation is CATSRVRGRTNEKLFF.

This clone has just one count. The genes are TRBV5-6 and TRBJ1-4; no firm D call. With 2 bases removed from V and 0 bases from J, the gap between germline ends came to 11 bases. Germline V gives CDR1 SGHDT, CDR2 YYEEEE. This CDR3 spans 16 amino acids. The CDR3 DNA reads TGTGCCAGCAGCTTTCCCTCGGGAACAACTAATGAAAAACTGTTTTTT. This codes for CASSFPSGTTNEKLFF.

The CDR3 loop reads CASRPTAGSPDGYTF. The CDR3 DNA reads TGTGCCAGCAGGCCTACCGCCGGGTCCCCCGATGGCTACACCTTC. The chain employs TRBV6-4 and TRBJ1-2; no definite D call. CDR1 is MRHNA, CDR2 SNTAGT, per germline. The CDR3 is 15 amino acids. Trimming shortened V by 6 bases and J by 6 bases, and 20 bases separated the two germline ends.

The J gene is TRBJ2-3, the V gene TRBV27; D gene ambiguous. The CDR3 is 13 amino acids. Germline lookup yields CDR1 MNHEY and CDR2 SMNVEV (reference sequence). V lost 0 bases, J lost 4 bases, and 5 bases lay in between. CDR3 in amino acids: CASSLSAADTQYF. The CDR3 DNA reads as TGTGCCAGCAGTTTATCGGCAGCAGATACGCAGTATTTT.

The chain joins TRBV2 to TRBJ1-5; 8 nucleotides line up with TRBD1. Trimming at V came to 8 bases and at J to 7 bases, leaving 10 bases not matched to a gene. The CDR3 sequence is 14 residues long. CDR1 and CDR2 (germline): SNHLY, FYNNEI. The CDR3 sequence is CASRRQGMGQPQHF. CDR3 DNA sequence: TGTGCCAGCCGAAGACAGGGGATGGGGCAGCCCCAGCATTTT.

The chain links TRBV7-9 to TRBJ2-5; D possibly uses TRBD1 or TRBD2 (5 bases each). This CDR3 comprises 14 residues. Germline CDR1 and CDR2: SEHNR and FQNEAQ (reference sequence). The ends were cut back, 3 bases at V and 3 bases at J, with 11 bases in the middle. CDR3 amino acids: CASSFAGTEETQYF. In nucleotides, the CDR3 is TGTGCCAGCAGCTTCGCCGGGACCGAAGAGACCCAGTACTTC.

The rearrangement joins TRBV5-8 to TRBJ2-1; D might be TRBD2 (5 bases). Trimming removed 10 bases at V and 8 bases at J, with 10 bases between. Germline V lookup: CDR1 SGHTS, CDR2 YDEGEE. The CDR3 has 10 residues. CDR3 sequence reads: CASRGHEQFF. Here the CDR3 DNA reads TGTGCCTCCCGAGGGCATGAGCAGTTCTTC. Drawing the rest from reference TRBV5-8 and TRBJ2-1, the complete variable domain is EAGVTQSPTHLIKTRGQQATLRCSPISGHTSVYWYQQALGLGLQFLLWYDEGEERNRGNFPPRFSGRQFPNYSSELNVNALELEDSALYLCASRGHEQFFGPGTRLTVL.

CDR3 amino acids: CASSTGYEQYF. DNA of the CDR3: TGTGCCAGTAGTACAGGTTACGAGCAGTACTTC. The J gene is TRBJ2-7, the V gene TRBV19; D is undetermined. The CDR3 loop spans 11 amino acids. CDR1 LNHDA and CDR2 SQIVND come from the germline V gene (reference sequence). Trimming took off 4 bases at V and 4 bases at J, with 5 bases between the two ends.